The rows below give T cell receptor beta chains drawn from one sample of a study of patients and donors after allogeneic stem cell transplantation. TCRdb processed the RT-PCR reads anew with MiXCR; each CDR3 protein has one entry. Here the sample spans 900,000 to 1,000,000 distinct CDR3 sequences, roughly 18% being singletons. Sequencing used blood, either unsorted or a sorted T cell fraction (not recorded which). The receptors were gathered from a human donor who was either an allogeneic HSCT recipient or a stem cell or donor lymphocyte infusion donor (not recorded which). It is not recorded whose cells these are; they may come from a transplant donor. CDR3s leave out the opening cysteine and the closing phenylalanine or tryptophan. D genes are given only for firm matches.

D gene | V gene | CDR3 protein
TRBD1 | TRBV12-3/TRBV12-4 | ASIVPGGREAF
- | TRBV12-3/TRBV12-4 | ASSPREGRGYT
- | TRBV2 | ASSNSGYEQY
- | TRBV5-1 | ASSAGQLQETQY
TRBD2 | TRBV4-2 | ASRQTSGRIETQY
TRBD1 | TRBV27 | ASSPKGQRKNTEAF
TRBD1 | TRBV7-9 | ASSATGPYTGELF
- | TRBV4-1 | ASSQPGQALGYT
- | TRBV5-1 | ASSFGGATGTGELF
- | TRBV4-2 | ASTAIGTAPLTGNTIY
- | TRBV5-1 | ATRRTGLGGEQY
TRBD1 | TRBV10-3 | AIIAGTGDTNEQY
TRBD1 | TRBV20-1 | SARPTGTGGSAF
- | TRBV9 | ASSGLLDTQY
- | TRBV18 | ASSPKIGGSYEQY
- | TRBV6-1 | ASHRRTDGELF
- | TRBV20-1 | SAPPRPKLNTEAF
TRBD1 | TRBV15 | ATSRRGGAGLGELF
TRBD1 | TRBV12-3/TRBV12-4 | ASRGTVFTEAF
- | TRBV20-1 | SARDPLHNEQF
TRBD1 | TRBV4-1 | ASRRDGQGAQVTEAF
TRBD1 | TRBV13 | ASSPMGQSSGTDTQY
TRBD1 | TRBV3-1 | ASSFHLIPQGACQPQH
- | TRBV25-1 | ASSEGWDAVYEQY
- | TRBV29-1 | SVEWETQY
- | TRBV12-3/TRBV12-4 | ASSPQTRGAKNIQY
- | TRBV10-3 | AISENQGYTGELF
TRBD1 | TRBV28 | ASSLDRGYYEQY
TRBD2 | TRBV29-1 | SALSTSSTDTQY
- | TRBV7-9 | ASTSGGTAADTQY
- | TRBV12-3/TRBV12-4 | ASSPTGVYGYT
- | TRBV20-1 | SARVDTGSTEAF
- | TRBV3-1 | ASSQGGVGNQPQH
- | TRBV7-8 | ASSLALWGYYNEQF
TRBD2 | TRBV4-3 | ASSLSAGTSRETQY
TRBD1 | TRBV6-1 | ASSTVGTGGNRYGYT
- | TRBV20-1 | SIFLHAYEQY
TRBD1 | TRBV24-1 | ATSDNRGSNTEAF
TRBD1 | TRBV20-1 | SARTGTGHPGELF
- | TRBV7-8 | ASSLWVGSYEQY
TRBD2 | TRBV2 | ASRPSGVADTQY
TRBD1 | TRBV20-1 | SARRDSMNTEAF
- | TRBV5-6 | ASSLSLGLAGELF
TRBD2 | TRBV2 | ASAGGLAKNIQY
TRBD1 | TRBV29-1 | SGSRGGLLKPQH
TRBD1 | TRBV24-1 | ATSERQGVNTGELF